Here is one T cell receptor (beta chain) with its context. Libraries were prepared by immunoSEQ multiplex PCR; TCRdb keeps only in-frame clonotypes and omits some of them. The sample contains roughly 7,900 clones, about 93% of which appear only once. The CDR3 consists of 16 residues. The J segment lost 4 bases and the V segment lost 3 bases, leaving 9 bases of the junction unmatched. CDR1 and CDR2 from the germline V gene are SEHNR and FQNEAQ (reference sequence). The data stem from a study of monozygotic twins with cystic fibrosis. The rearrangement joins TRBV7-9 to TRBJ2-5; 9 bases fit TRBD1. Sequenced: blood. This clonotype originated in a boy younger than 10 with cystic fibrosis. This CDR3 is CASSLSQQGARETQYF. As DNA, the CDR3 is TGTGCCAGCAGCTTGAGCCAACAGGGGGCCCGAGAGACCCAGTACTTC.